Each of the 32 T cell receptor beta chains below was sequenced from the same sample in a study of cytomegalovirus exposure and HLA in healthy donors (dated by TCRdb to 2016 to 2017). The method behind the library was the immunoSEQ multiplex PCR assay. For the multiplex PCR, a mixture combining 60 forward primers for TCR Vbeta segments and 13 reverse primers for TCR Jbeta segments was used. The table comes from immuneACCESS by way of TCRdb, which keeps in-frame sequences with V and J called. Part of the clones is missing from these tables; in studies checked, under half for an unresolved V gene and the rest for unknown reasons. The sample table shows roughly 100,000 clones, and roughly 76% are seen once. The ten top clones hold roughly 3.5% of the sample. Sequencing was carried out using PBMCs. The origin of the receptors is a man in his forties or fifties in good health and CMV-seronegative.

The chain recombines TRBV28 with TRBJ1-5, with no clear D. Germline lookup yields CDR1 MDHEN and CDR2 SYDVKM. Between the trimmed V and J ends, which lost 4 bases and 11 bases, there was a span of 9 bases. This CDR3 spans 11 amino acids. In nucleotides, the CDR3 is TGTGCCAGCAGTTCCACGCGGGCCCAGCATTTT. This gives the protein CASSSTRAQHF.

The J gene is TRBJ2-1, the V gene TRBV29-1, with a tentative D call TRBD1 (6 bases). The CDR3 spans 12 residues. V dropped 4 bases and J dropped 5 bases, with 9 bases sitting between them. Germline CDR1 SQVTM, CDR2 ANQGSEA. The CDR3 spells CSVGRQDNEQFF. The CDR3 nucleotides are TGCAGCGTTGGGAGACAGGACAATGAGCAGTTCTTC.

As DNA, the CDR3 is TGTGCTAGTGCCGGGGGACAGGCAAATCAGCCCCAGCATTTT. Residues: CASAGGQANQPQHF. V and J are TRBV12-5 and TRBJ1-5, with 8 bases identical to TRBD1. CDR3 size: 14 residues. V was clipped by 7 bases and J by 4 bases; unmatched bases: 6. Germline V gene data show CDR1 as LGHNT and CDR2 as FRNRAP. Together with reference TRBV12-5 and TRBJ1-5, the CDR3 gives the full variable domain: DARVTQTPRHKVTEMGQEVTMRCQPILGHNTVFWYRQTMMQGLELLAYFRNRAPLDDSGMPKDRFSAEMPDATLATLKIQPSEPRDSAVYFCASAGGQANQPQHFGDGTRLSIL.

This chain links TRBV6-1 with TRBJ2-7, with TRBD2 matching 9 bases. Germline values: CDR1 MNHNS, CDR2 SASEGT. V trimming: 1 base; J trimming: 0 bases; junction bases outside the gene matches: 10. The CDR3 runs 18 residues. The CDR3 sequence: CASSEGSGRGGNSYEQYF. Written as DNA, the CDR3 is TGTGCCAGCAGTGAAGGGTCCGGGCGGGGGGGAAACTCCTACGAGCAGTACTTC.

The genes are TRBV5-1 and TRBJ2-2, with a tentative D call TRBD1 (7 bases). The germline V and J ends were trimmed by 1 base and 0 bases, with 10 bases remaining between them. The CDR3 is 16 amino acids. CDR1 is SGHRS and CDR2 is YFSETQ in the germline V gene. CDR3 DNA sequence: TGCGCCAGCAGCTTGCAGGGGGGCTCGAACACCGGGGAGCTGTTTTTT. Translated: CASSLQGGSNTGELFF.

V and J are TRBV12-5 and TRBJ1-1, with a weak D call TRBD1 (6 bases). This CDR3 spans 13 amino acids. CDR1 and CDR2 from the germline V gene are LGHNT and FRNRAP. V gave up 0 bases and J gave up 7 bases, with 9 bases separating them. The CDR3 DNA sequence: TGTGCTAGTGGTTTGGTTATAGGGGGTGAAGCTTTCTTT. It translates to CASGLVIGGEAFF.

This clone appeared once. The chain carries TRBV2 and TRBJ2-1; weak D call: TRBD1 (6 bases). Germline lookup yields CDR1 SNHLY and CDR2 FYNNEI. The germline V and J ends were trimmed by 6 bases and 8 bases, with 14 bases remaining between them. CDR3 length: 13 amino acids. CDR3 sequence reads: CASRGLQGDEQFF. The CDR3 coding sequence is TGTGCCAGCAGGGGTCTACAGGGCGATGAGCAGTTCTTC.

This chain uses TRBV5-1 with TRBJ2-5; a weak D match, TRBD2 (6 bases). Between the trimmed V and J ends, which lost 4 bases and 11 bases, there was a span of 15 bases. Germline V CDR1 and CDR2: SGHRS, YFSETQ. The CDR3 consists of 12 residues. CDR3 nucleotide sequence: TGCGCCAGCAGCGAGGGACTGGGGGAGCAGTACTTC. This encodes CASSEGLGEQYF.

The chain links TRBV7-9 to TRBJ2-7; a weak D match, TRBD2 (5 bases). Trimming shortened V by 5 bases and J by 5 bases, and 13 bases separated the two germline ends. CDR3 length: 13 residues. CDR1 and CDR2 (germline): SEHNR, FQNEAQ (reference sequence). The CDR3, as DNA: TGTGCCAGCAGCCGGAGCGGTTCCCACGAGCAGTACTTC. Residues: CASSRSGSHEQYF. The full variable domain, its missing parts supplied by reference TRBV7-9 and TRBJ2-7, is DTGVSQNPRHKITKRGQNVTFRCDPISEHNRLYWYRQTLGQGPEFLTYFQNEAQLEKSRLLSDRFSAERPKGSFSTLEIQRTEQGDSAMYLCASSRSGSHEQYFGPGTRLTVT.

The rearrangement links TRBV5-1 to TRBJ2-1, with 12 bases lining up with TRBD2. CDR1 is SGHRS, CDR2 YFSETQ, per germline. The CDR3 is made up of 16 amino acids. V lost 3 bases to trimming and J lost 5 bases; unmatched junction nucleotides: 6. The CDR3 region is CASSWASGGANNEQFF. As DNA, the CDR3 is TGCGCCAGCAGCTGGGCTAGCGGGGGGGCCAACAATGAGCAGTTCTTC.

The chain carries TRBV5-1 and TRBJ1-1, with a tentative D call TRBD1 (6 bases). Per the germline V gene, CDR1 is SGHRS and CDR2 is YFSETQ. The CDR3 is 14 amino acids. V lost 4 bases to trimming and J lost 4 bases, with 14 bases between them. CDR3 coding DNA: TGCGCCAGCAGCCCTCAGGGAGGGGGCACTGAAGCTTTCTTT. Translated, it gives CASSPQGGGTEAFF.

There are a few counts of this clone. The chain links TRBV30 to TRBJ2-4; 9 nucleotides align to TRBD1. CDR3 size: 13 residues. The germline gives CDR1 GTSNPN, CDR2 SVGIG (reference sequence). The V and J ends lost 0 bases and 6 bases, in that order; junction bases with no gene match: 0. This chain's CDR3 is CAWSVTGGNIQYF. CDR3 nucleotides: TGTGCCTGGAGTGTGACAGGGGGAAACATTCAGTACTTC.

The chain links TRBV6-6 to TRBJ2-5; TRBD1 aligns across 10 bases. V lost 7 bases and J lost 2; bases outside the gene matches: 7. The CDR3 is 15 amino acids. The germline V gene encodes CDR1 MNHNY and CDR2 SVGAGI (reference sequence). CDR3 sequence: CASKDSDRGQETQYF. For the CDR3, the DNA is TGTGCCAGCAAAGACTCGGACAGGGGGCAAGAGACCCAGTACTTC.

A remark on this clone: This CDR3 is missing its conserved last phenylalanine or tryptophan, likely due to a read error. The chain links TRBV5-4 to TRBJ1-4; D unclear. Germline-derived CDR1 and CDR2 are SGHNT and YYREEE (reference sequence). The CDR3 sequence is 15 residues long. V gave up 4 bases and J gave up 0 bases, with 10 bases separating them. The CDR3 region is CASSQLDSTNEKLFV. In DNA, the CDR3 is TGTGCCAGCAGCCAATTGGATTCAACTAATGAAAAACTGTTTGTT.

This clone was detected only a few times. The rearrangement uses TRBV7-6 and TRBJ2-2; TRBD2 matches at 9 bases. Germline CDR1 reads SGHVS; CDR2 reads FNYEAQ. V lost 6 bases and J lost 2; bases outside the gene matches: 4. This CDR3 spans 15 amino acids. CDR3 sequence reads: CASRQRGDNTGELFF. CDR3 nucleotides: TGTGCCAGCAGACAGCGGGGGGACAACACCGGGGAGCTGTTTTTT.

This clone was counted between two and nine times. This rearrangement joins TRBV5-4 to TRBJ2-5; 14 positions agree with TRBD2. Germline V CDR1 and CDR2: SGHNT, YYREEE (reference sequence). V dropped 4 bases and J dropped 4; count of bases not matched to a gene: 6. The CDR3 extends over 16 amino acids. The CDR3 nucleotides are TGTGCCAGCAGCGCCAGACTAGCGGGGGGGCCAGAGACCCAGTACTTC. Its protein is CASSARLAGGPETQYF. The entire variable domain, with the rest obtained from reference TRBV5-4 and TRBJ2-5, is as follows: ETGVTQSPTHLIKTRGQQVTLRCSSQSGHNTVSWYQQALGQGPQFIFQYYREEENGRGNFPPRFSGLQFPNYSSELNVNALELDDSALYLCASSARLAGGPETQYFGPGTRLLVL.

The rearrangement links TRBV7-8 to TRBJ1-6, with 10 bases lining up with TRBD1. The CDR3 runs 16 residues. In germline, CDR1 is SGHVS, CDR2 FQNEAQ. Losses at the gene ends were 5 bases for V and 4 bases for J; bases not matched to a gene: 5. The DNA of the CDR3 is TGTGCCAGCAGCCAGACAGGGGGCATTTATAATTCACCCCTCCACTTT. Protein sequence: CASSQTGGIYNSPLHF.

V is TRBV7-9 and J is TRBJ2-3, with 11 bases matching TRBD2. This CDR3 is 15 amino acids long. Germline CDR1 and CDR2: SEHNR and FQNEAQ (reference sequence). The junction had 5 bases not matched to a gene; V was cut back by 6 bases and J by 3 bases. In DNA form, the CDR3 reads TGTGCCAGCAGGGTAGCGGGGGGGCCGACAGATACGCAGTATTTT. This codes for CASRVAGGPTDTQYF. Using reference TRBV7-9 and TRBJ2-3 for the parts outside the CDR3, the full variable domain is DTGVSQNPRHKITKRGQNVTFRCDPISEHNRLYWYRQTLGQGPEFLTYFQNEAQLEKSRLLSDRFSAERPKGSFSTLEIQRTEQGDSAMYLCASRVAGGPTDTQYFGPGTRLTVL.

This clone was observed a handful of times. The CDR3 loop is CASSQAGLAYNEQFF. The CDR3 DNA is TGTGCCAGCAGCCAAGCGGGATTAGCTTACAATGAGCAGTTCTTC. The rearrangement links TRBV4-2 to TRBJ2-1, with D maybe TRBD2 (5 bases). Germline CDR1 reads LGHNA; CDR2 reads YNFKEQ. The V and J ends lost 1 base and 4 bases respectively, with 11 bases between them. CDR3 length: 15 amino acids.

This clone was observed a handful of times. The DNA for the CDR3 is TGCGCCAGCAGCCAAGATTATGGCAGGGGGCGGGGAGGGAAACTGTTTTTT. Translated: CASSQDYGRGRGGKLFF. The rearrangement joins TRBV4-1 to TRBJ1-4; 8 bases match TRBD1. The CDR3 loop spans 17 amino acids. The junction had 14 bases not matched to a gene; V was cut back by 0 bases and J by 11 bases. Germline CDR1 MGHRA, CDR2 YSYEKL.

V usage is TRBV7-2 and J usage is TRBJ1-2, with a possible D match to TRBD1 (6 bases). The CDR3 is 14 residues long. Germline CDR1 and CDR2: SGHTA and FQGNSA. The germline V and J ends were trimmed by 5 bases and 2 bases, with 12 bases remaining between them. This CDR3 is CASSLGGGNYGYTF. For the CDR3, the DNA is TGTGCCAGCAGCCTAGGGGGGGGGAACTATGGCTACACCTTC.

This sequence joins TRBV11-2 and TRBJ2-2; 13 bases align to TRBD2. CDR1 is SGHAT, CDR2 FQNNGV, per germline. Trimming at V came to 5 bases and at J to 6 bases, leaving 9 bases not matched to a gene. The CDR3 runs to 17 residues. The CDR3 DNA reads TGTGCCAGCAGCGGTCGACTAGCGGGGGGCCTCTCCGGGGAGCTGTTTTTT. It codes for CASSGRLAGGLSGELFF. The full variable domain, rest sourced from reference TRBV11-2 and TRBJ2-2, is EAGVAQSPRYKIIEKRQSVAFWCNPISGHATLYWYQQILGQGPKLLIQFQNNGVVDDSQLPKDRFSAERLKGVDSTLKIQPAKLEDSAVYLCASSGRLAGGLSGELFFGEGSRLTVL.

In its sample, this clone was seen a few times. The J gene is TRBJ1-1, the V gene TRBV5-1, with 10 nucleotides matching TRBD1. The V gene's germline CDR1 is SGHRS and CDR2 YFSETQ. This CDR3 is built from 14 residues. V dropped 8 bases and J dropped 2; count of bases not matched to a gene: 6. CDR3 region: CASFRDRGNTEAFF. CDR3 DNA sequence: TGCGCCAGTTTCCGGGACAGGGGTAACACTGAAGCTTTCTTT. Based on the CDR3 plus reference TRBV5-1 and TRBJ1-1, the full variable domain is KAGVTQTPRYLIKTRGQQVTLSCSPISGHRSVSWYQQTPGQGLQFLFEYFSETQRNKGNFPGRFSGRQFSNSRSEMNVSTLELGDSALYLCASFRDRGNTEAFFGQGTRLTVV.

Of note for this clone: Other DNA variants within this sample encode the same CDR3. The J gene is TRBJ2-7, the V gene TRBV7-9, with D possibly matching TRBD2 (5 bases). Germline V CDR1 and CDR2: SEHNR, FQNEAQ (reference sequence). The V and J ends lost 5 bases and 6 bases respectively, with 11 bases between them. The CDR3 loop spans 12 amino acids. DNA for the CDR3: TGTGCCAGCAGCCCCGGTGGGAGCGAGCAGTACTTC. It codes for CASSPGGSEQYF.

CDR3 region: CSVASTGTDTQYF. In DNA form, the CDR3 reads TGCAGCGTGGCTTCGACAGGGACAGATACGCAGTATTTT. The rearrangement links TRBV29-1 to TRBJ2-3, with TRBD1 identical over 7 bases. With V trimmed by 6 bases and J by 3 bases, 6 bases remained unmatched. Germline loops: CDR1 SQVTM, CDR2 ANQGSEA. The CDR3 has 13 residues.

The chain combines TRBV2 with TRBJ1-6; no definite D call. The V end lost 6 bases, the J end lost 0 bases, and 3 bases lay between the germline ends. Germline CDR1 is SNHLY and CDR2 is FYNNEI. There are 13 residues in the CDR3. Here the CDR3 reads CASRYSYNSPLHF. CDR3 DNA sequence: TGTGCCAGCAGGTACTCCTATAATTCACCCCTCCACTTT.

This clone was observed a few times. The chain is built from TRBV18 and TRBJ2-7; D possibly corresponds to TRBD1 (6 bases). The V gene's germline CDR1 is KGHSH and CDR2 LQKENI. The CDR3 is 14 residues long. V lost 2 bases and J lost 3, with 11 bases in between. The CDR3 region has the DNA TGTGCCAGCTCACCATCGGCAGGGGTCTACGAGCAGTACTTC. This gives the protein CASSPSAGVYEQYF.

The chain links TRBV10-3 to TRBJ1-2; a possible D gene is TRBD1 (6 bases). The CDR3 is 13 residues long. Trimming stripped 3 bases from V and 4 bases from J, with 9 bases between. In germline, CDR1 is ENHRY, CDR2 SYGVKD. The CDR3 region is CAISEGTSYGYTF. DNA for the CDR3: TGTGCCATCAGTGAAGGGACATCCTATGGCTACACCTTC.

Written as DNA, the CDR3 is TGTGCCAGCAGCTTAGCTAGCGGGGGGCGATTCTACGAGCAGTACTTC. Encoded protein: CASSLASGGRFYEQYF. This chain links TRBV7-9 with TRBJ2-7; 10 positions agree with TRBD2. The CDR3 contains 16 residues. Germline trimming cut 0 bases from V and 3 bases from J; bases unmatched to any gene: 5. The V gene's germline CDR1 is SEHNR and CDR2 FQNEAQ (reference sequence).

The rearrangement joins TRBV7-9 to TRBJ1-6; a weak D match, TRBD1 (5 bases). Trimming cost V 1 base and J 7 bases, with 8 bases left between them. The CDR3 loop spans 14 amino acids. The germline CDR1 and CDR2 sequences are SEHNR and FQNEAQ (reference sequence). The CDR3 sequence is CASSLVTGNSPLHF. CDR3 nucleotide sequence: TGTGCCAGCAGCTTAGTAACAGGAAATTCACCCCTCCACTTT.

The V call is TRBV28, the J call TRBJ1-4; D remains ambiguous. The CDR3 is made up of 16 amino acids. V dropped 3 bases and J dropped 6 bases, with 17 bases sitting between them. Germline V lookup: CDR1 MDHEN, CDR2 SYDVKM. The CDR3 sequence: CASSFYKTYRDEKLFF. CDR3 in DNA: TGTGCCAGCAGTTTCTATAAAACTTACCGGGATGAAAAACTGTTTTTT. The full variable domain, in which reference TRBV28 and TRBJ1-4 provide the parts outside the CDR3, is DVKVTQSSRYLVKRTGEKVFLECVQDMDHENMFWYRQDPGLGLRLIYFSYDVKMKEKGDIPEGYSVSREKKERFSLILESASTNQTSMYLCASSFYKTYRDEKLFFGSGTQLSVL.

The rearrangement links TRBV6-1 to TRBJ1-2; D might be TRBD1 (5 bases). The length of the CDR3 is 16 residues. The V gene lost 2 bases and the J gene lost 2 bases, with 15 bases spanning the gap. CDR1 is MNHNS, CDR2 SASEGT, per germline. CDR3 DNA: TGTGCCAGCAGTGAATCCCCCCGGGCAGGGAACTATGGCTACACCTTC. Translated, it gives CASSESPRAGNYGYTF.